The 21 T cell receptor beta chains given below trace back to one sample, sequenced in a study of blood T cell repertoires in COVID-19. Using immunoSEQ multiplex PCR, the repertoire was profiled, and TCRdb retains in-frame clones only, with some absent. The sample shows 45,000 to 65,000 clones, roughly nine tenths of them seen only once. The sequenced sample consisted of peripheral blood. These receptors were obtained from a human donor in a cohort sampled during active COVID-19.

The chain links TRBV6-5 to TRBJ1-4, with D maybe TRBD1 (5 bases). This CDR3 region has 15 residues. V dropped 0 bases and J dropped 3 bases, with 8 bases sitting between them. CDR1 and CDR2 (germline): MNHEY, SVGAGI. CDR3 in amino acids: CASSYSPGANEKLFF. CDR3 DNA sequence: TGTGCCAGCAGTTACTCGCCGGGGGCTAATGAAAAACTGTTTTTT.

The rearrangement links TRBV5-1 to TRBJ2-3, with 14 bases identical to TRBD2. There are 19 residues in the CDR3. With 4 bases clipped from V and 5 bases from J, the junction kept 15 bases outside the gene matches. Germline CDR1 and CDR2: SGHRS and YFSETQ. CDR3 nucleotide sequence: TGCGCCAGCAGCCCCGGACTAGCGGGGGGCCCGTCGGTGGGAGATACGCAGTATTTT. Protein sequence: CASSPGLAGGPSVGDTQYF. Full variable domain (outside the CDR3, taken from reference TRBV5-1 and TRBJ2-3): KAGVTQTPRYLIKTRGQQVTLSCSPISGHRSVSWYQQTPGQGLQFLFEYFSETQRNKGNFPGRFSGRQFSNSRSEMNVSTLELGDSALYLCASSPGLAGGPSVGDTQYFGPGTRLTVL.

This chain joins TRBV4-3 and TRBJ1-2; 7 bases match TRBD1. Germline V gives CDR1 LGHNA, CDR2 YSLEER. V lost 0 bases, J lost 9 bases, and 7 bases stayed unmatched. The CDR3 spans 14 residues. Written as DNA, the CDR3 is TGCGCCAGCAGCCAAGAGACGACAGGGTCCAGCTACACCTTC. This encodes CASSQETTGSSYTF.

The CDR3 DNA sequence: TGTGCCAGCAGCTTAGCGGACAGTCTCCCCTACGAGCAGTACTTC. This sequence encodes CASSLADSLPYEQYF. This chain uses TRBV7-2 with TRBJ2-7; possibly TRBD1 for D (6 bases). CDR3 length equals 15 residues. The germline gives CDR1 SGHTA, CDR2 FQGNSA. V was pared by 0 bases and J by 2 bases, with 11 bases between.

This clone was seen a single time. The chain is built from TRBV5-1 and TRBJ1-1; D remains unclear. The germline V gene has CDR1 SGHRS and CDR2 YFSETQ. The CDR3 runs to 14 residues. Trimming shortened V by 0 bases and J by 2 bases, and 8 bases separated the two germline ends. CDR3 DNA sequence: TGCGCCAGCAGCTTGGCCGGTTTTAACACTGAAGCTTTCTTT. This translates into CASSLAGFNTEAFF.

The chain combines TRBV6-2 or TRBV6-3 with TRBJ1-6, with 8 bases that match TRBD1. This CDR3 spans 14 amino acids. V shed 6 bases, J shed 9 bases, and the junction held 7 bases outside the gene matches. Germline lookup yields CDR1 MNHEY and CDR2 SVGEGT. DNA of the CDR3: TGTGCCAGCAGCGTCGGACAGGGCTCTTCACCCCTCCACTTT. Its translation: CASSVGQGSSPLHF.

This chain connects TRBV9 to TRBJ2-7; 7 bases are shared with TRBD2. The trim removed 0 bases at V and 8 bases at J, leaving 11 bases unmatched. CDR3 size: 15 residues. The germline gives CDR1 SGDLS, CDR2 YYNGEE. CDR3 in amino acids: CASSVDGQAGGKQYF. The DNA for the CDR3 is TGTGCCAGCAGCGTAGATGGGCAGGCCGGGGGGAAGCAGTACTTC.

This rearrangement joins TRBV7-5 to TRBJ2-7; the DNA was not used to check the table's D call, TRBD2. TRBV7-5 is reported as a pseudogene. The CDR3 consists of 14 residues. The CDR3: CARSPAGGRYEQYF. In nucleotides, the CDR3 is TGTGCCAGAAGCCCAGCGGGGGGCAGGTACGAGCAGTACTTC.

This chain joins TRBV6-5 and TRBJ2-7; D not resolved. Per germline, CDR1 MNHEY and CDR2 SVGAGI. The CDR3 contains 16 residues. The V and J ends lost 4 bases and 3 bases respectively, with 19 bases between them. CDR3 protein: CASSSPTGPEYYEQYF. CDR3 sequence (DNA): TGTGCCAGCAGTTCTCCTACGGGTCCCGAATACTACGAGCAGTACTTC.

The V gene is TRBV14, the J gene TRBJ1-6; 11 bases align to TRBD1. CDR3 length equals 15 residues. CDR1 is SGHDN and CDR2 is FVKESK in the germline V gene. V gave up 4 bases and J gave up 8 bases; unmatched junction bases: 4. The CDR3, as DNA: TGTGCCAGCAGCCGACAGGGACAGGGGGATTCACCCCTCCACTTT. Translation gives CASSRQGQGDSPLHF.

The chain couples TRBV2 to TRBJ2-3, with D possibly being TRBD1 (6 bases). Trimming shortened V by 6 bases and J by 6 bases, and 13 bases separated the two germline ends. The CDR3 totals 13 residues. Germline CDR1 is SNHLY and CDR2 is FYNNEI. The CDR3 DNA follows: TGTGCCAGCAGGACACAGGGCGGGGATACGCAGTATTTT. Residues: CASRTQGGDTQYF.

This rearrangement joins TRBV5-1 to TRBJ2-3, with TRBD2 identical over 12 bases. J lost 4 bases, V lost 4 bases, and 10 bases had no gene match. The V gene's germline CDR1 is SGHRS and CDR2 YFSETQ. The CDR3 runs to 17 residues. The CDR3 reads CASSLGLAGTWADTQYF. The DNA for the CDR3 is TGCGCCAGCAGCCTAGGACTAGCGGGGACCTGGGCAGATACGCAGTATTTT.

The V gene is TRBV2, the J gene TRBJ2-3; 9 positions agree with TRBD1. The V and J ends lost 6 bases and 1 base, in that order; junction bases with no gene match: 8. CDR3 length equals 16 residues. Per germline, CDR1 SNHLY and CDR2 FYNNEI. CDR3 in amino acids: CASRTTRDRGTDTQYF. The CDR3 DNA is TGTGCCAGCAGGACTACCCGGGACAGGGGCACAGATACGCAGTATTTT. The full variable domain, rest sourced from reference TRBV2 and TRBJ2-3, is EPEVTQTPSHQVTQMGQEVILRCVPISNHLYFYWYRQILGQKVEFLVSFYNNEISEKSEIFDDQFSVERPDGSNFTLKIRSTKLEDSAMYFCASRTTRDRGTDTQYFGPGTRLTVL.

The V and J genes are TRBV9 and TRBJ1-3; no definite D call. With 0 bases removed from V and 0 bases from J, the gap between germline ends came to 10 bases. CDR1 and CDR2 from the germline V gene are SGDLS and YYNGEE. The CDR3 runs 16 residues. DNA for the CDR3: TGTGCCAGCAGCGTAGGGGCAGCCAGCTCTGGAAACACCATATATTTT. This translates into CASSVGAASSGNTIYF. Full variable domain (outside the CDR3, taken from reference TRBV9 and TRBJ1-3): DSGVTQTPKHLITATGQRVTLRCSPRSGDLSVYWYQQSLDQGLQFLIQYYNGEERAKGNILERFSAQQFPDLHSELNLSSLELGDSALYFCASSVGAASSGNTIYFGEGSWLTVV.

This rearrangement joins TRBV5-1 to TRBJ2-7; 9 bases map to TRBD1. The CDR3 runs to 14 residues. The germline V gene encodes CDR1 SGHRS and CDR2 YFSETQ. J gave up 3 bases and V 2 bases, and 3 bases lay outside the gene matches. This CDR3 reads CASSLQGALYEQYF. CDR3 DNA: TGCGCCAGCAGCTTACAGGGGGCCCTCTACGAGCAGTACTTC.

The chain recombines TRBV4-3 with TRBJ2-7; D might be TRBD1 (6 bases). Trimming cost V 0 bases and J 2 bases, with 17 bases left between them. This CDR3 spans 17 amino acids. Germline CDR1 LGHNA, CDR2 YSLEER. For the CDR3, the DNA is TGCGCCAGCAGCCAAGATAGGTGGACAGTCCCGCCCTACGAGCAGTACTTC. It encodes CASSQDRWTVPPYEQYF.

This chain uses TRBV15 with TRBJ2-7; TRBD2 is a possible D gene (5 bases). Trimming took off 1 base at V and 7 bases at J, with 14 bases between the two ends. CDR3 length: 14 amino acids. Per germline, CDR1 LNHNV and CDR2 YYDKDF (reference sequence). CDR3 nucleotides: TGTGCCACCAGCAGAGGGGAACTCACGGGGGAGCAGTACTTC. Translated, it gives CATSRGELTGEQYF.

This clone turned up a few times. J is TRBJ2-7 and V is TRBV5-4; 7 bases line up with TRBD1. CDR3 size: 15 residues. The germline gives CDR1 SGHNT, CDR2 YYREEE (reference sequence). V lost 0 bases and J lost 5; bases outside the gene matches: 8. CDR3 in amino acids: CASSLDIGTVDEQYF. For the CDR3, the DNA is TGTGCCAGCAGCTTGGACATAGGGACAGTTGACGAGCAGTACTTC.

The V and J genes are TRBV6-1 and TRBJ2-7, with 11 nucleotides matching TRBD1. The CDR3 is made up of 16 amino acids. V was pared by 3 bases and J by 7 bases, with 11 bases of the junction left unmatched. CDR1 is MNHNS and CDR2 is SASEGT in the germline V gene. The CDR3 DNA is TGTGCCAGCAGTGAGGCCGGGGACAGGGGGTTTATAGAGCAGTACTTC. Its translation is CASSEAGDRGFIEQYF.

The rearrangement links TRBV25-1 to TRBJ1-2, with 7 bases fitting TRBD1. CDR1 and CDR2 (germline): MGHDK, SYGVNS. The CDR3 extends over 15 amino acids. After removal of 4 bases from V and 4 bases from J, the junction contained 9 bases not matched to a gene. The DNA for the CDR3 is TGTGCCAGCAGTGTGGACAGGCTAAACTCCTATGGCTACACCTTC. This codes for CASSVDRLNSYGYTF.

This clone was detected once. V usage is TRBV6-2 or TRBV6-3 and J usage is TRBJ2-5; 8 bases are shared with TRBD2. The CDR3 spans 19 residues. The V segment lost 2 bases and the J segment 2 bases; nucleotides outside the gene matches: 16. The germline gives CDR1 MNHEY, CDR2 SVGEGT. The DNA of the CDR3 is TGTGCCAGCAGTTACCCCAAGATGGGTAGCGGGGCCTTTCAAGAGACCCAGTACTTC. It translates to CASSYPKMGSGAFQETQYF.